This TCR beta chain was identified during a study of shared clonotypes between healthy human individuals. Trimming cost V 4 bases and J 4 bases, with 15 bases left between them. The V gene's germline CDR1 is SGHRS and CDR2 YFSETQ. The CDR3 runs to 15 residues. This clone was observed a few times. Its antigen remains unidentified. Notes on the study in general: Tissues were not sampled, only blood, and their repertoires likely differ.

The authors split each subset's genomic DNA evenly across several immunoSEQ plates. Unsorted PBMC DNA underwent sequencing on ten immunoSEQ deep assay plates. Sequenced by immunoSEQ multiplex PCR; TCRdb stores in-frame clones only, minus some. The sample has more than 450,000 clones; roughly 78% are singletons. The source of this sequence is a woman in her forties in good health. Some clones in this sample may be carry-over from other donors' samples. The sequenced material came from PBMCs. The chain recombines TRBV5-1 with TRBJ2-1, with unresolved D. CDR3: CASSNHPDLYNEQFF. Here the CDR3 DNA reads TGCGCCAGCAGCAACCACCCCGACTTGTACAATGAGCAGTTCTTC.